The clone carrying this T cell receptor (beta chain) was recorded at least ten times. This entry is derived from a study of T cells in Graves' hyperthyroidism and ophthalmopathy. The CDR3 regions of TCR beta were amplified from RNA transcripts. When the TCR CDR3 underwent first-round RT-PCR, the HTBI primer set was used. Via MiXCR, TCRdb re-called the multiplex PCR reads, giving one row per CDR3 protein. The repertoire holds hundreds of thousands of distinct CDR3 sequences, with approximately 19% as singletons. Clinical symptoms, serum thyroxine, TRAb, thyroid ultrasound and orbital computed tomography informed diagnoses. Blood sampling occurred at first hyperthyroidism diagnosis, ahead of any ophthalmopathy symptoms. Fresh peripheral blood, more than 8 ml of it, supplied the PBMCs. Trimming removed 0 bases from V and 11 bases from J, with 14 bases in between. The CDR3 consists of 13 residues. The germline gives CDR1 SGDLS, CDR2 YYNGEE.

The source of this sequence is a woman in her 50s with Graves' hyperthyroidism that later progressed to Graves' ophthalmopathy. Sequencing used blood. This rearrangement joins TRBV9 to TRBJ1-1; D remains unclear. The CDR3 DNA follows: TGTGCCAGCAGCGTAGGGTTCAACCGGGAGGCTTTCTTT. Protein: CASSVGFNREAFF. Filled out from reference TRBV9 and TRBJ1-1, the complete variable domain reads DSGVTQTPKHLITATGQRVTLRCSPRSGDLSVYWYQQSLDQGLQFLIQYYNGEERAKGNILERFSAQQFPDLHSELNLSSLELGDSALYFCASSVGFNREAFFGQGTRLTVV.